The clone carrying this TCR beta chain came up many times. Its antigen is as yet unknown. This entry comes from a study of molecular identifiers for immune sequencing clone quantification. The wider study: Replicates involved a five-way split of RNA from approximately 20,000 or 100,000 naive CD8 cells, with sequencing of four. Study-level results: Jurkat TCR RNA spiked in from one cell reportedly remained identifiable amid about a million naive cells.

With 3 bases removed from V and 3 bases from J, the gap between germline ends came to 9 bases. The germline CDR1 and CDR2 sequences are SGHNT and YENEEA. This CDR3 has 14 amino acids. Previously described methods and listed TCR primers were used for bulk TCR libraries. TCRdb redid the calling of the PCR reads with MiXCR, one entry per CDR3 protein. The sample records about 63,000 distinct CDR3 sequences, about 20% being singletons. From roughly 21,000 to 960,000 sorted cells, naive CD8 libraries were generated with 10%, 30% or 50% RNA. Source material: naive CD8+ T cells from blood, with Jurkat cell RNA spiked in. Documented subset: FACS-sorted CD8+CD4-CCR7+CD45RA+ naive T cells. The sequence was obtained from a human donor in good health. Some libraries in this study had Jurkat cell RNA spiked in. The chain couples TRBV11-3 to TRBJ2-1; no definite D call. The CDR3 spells CASSLPYIYNEQFF. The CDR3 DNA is TGTGCCAGCAGCTTGCCGTATATCTACAATGAGCAGTTCTTC.